This T cell receptor (beta chain) was sequenced for a study of OX40 agonist ivuxolimab in advanced cancers. Regarding the complete study: Ivuxolimab was a fully human IgG2 agonistic monoclonal antibody targeting the costimulatory receptor OX40 (CD134). Intravenous ivuxolimab was administered to patients every 2 weeks at six dose levels: 0.01, 0.1, 0.3, 1.5, 3 and 10 mg/kg. Of the roughly 54 dose-escalation patients, hepatocellular carcinoma was present in around 19, melanoma in approximately 15, renal cell carcinoma in 9 and head and neck cancer in 9. In the dose-escalation cohort, 75% to 90% of patients were male, and the mean age was approximately 60 years with a range of about 23 to 79. Prior anti-PD-1, anti-PD-L1 or anti-CTLA-4 therapy was permitted, and checkpoint inhibitors had been received by around 40% of dose-escalation patients. Partial responses occurred in three dose-escalation patients, of whom one had hepatocellular carcinoma and two had cutaneous melanoma. The purpose of peripheral TCRbeta sequencing was to test whether ivuxolimab changed TCR sequence diversity and led to clonal T-cell expansion. The paper describes the monotherapy dose-escalation part (N ≈ 52 patients) of the phase I trial of ivuxolimab.

The germline V gene sets CDR1 to SGHVS and CDR2 to FQNEAQ. Reading from cysteine to phenylalanine, the CDR3 counts 16 amino acids. The entry retains the CDR3 DNA only, 48 bases that are in frame from base 1. Here V drops 5 bases and J drops 7 bases, and the junction holds 13 bases not matched to any gene. Paper-wide results and their limitations: In partial responders in the 0.1-3.0 mg/kg groups, normalized peripheral clonal expansion was found to be among the lowest, especially among CD8+ T cells. Clonal expansion of both CD4+ and CD8+ blood T cells was observed from baseline to week 6 at doses 0.1 to 3.0 mg/kg. After ivuxolimab, more expanded clones were found on average in CD8+ T cells than in CD4+ T cells. Low levels of normalized T-cell clonal expansion were also seen in some nonresponding patients. Which antigens the clonally expanded peripheral T cells were specific for was not determined.

This clone has just a few counts. It lacks a known antigen. There are no base qualities to consult, and no much larger clone falls within one base. For sequencing of the TCRbeta CDR3 region, genomic DNA was extracted from the sorted cells. The immunoSEQ Assay was used to sequence the TCRbeta CDR3 regions. What TCRdb holds here is the immuneACCESS table cut down to in-frame rearrangements. Part of the clones is not present; checked against another copy, under half of the missing clones reflect an unresolved V gene, and the others are unexplained. The sample table lists about 110,000 clones, 91% of them with a count of one. Of the sample, roughly 0.66% falls within the top ten clones. Patients with autoimmune disease history or receiving systemic immunosuppression were excluded from the trial. Peripheral blood for TCR sequencing was drawn from every dose cohort at baseline, at cycle 4 day 1 and at cycle 7 day 1. Samples were obtained from an open-label, multicenter, first-in-human phase I dose-escalation trial of ivuxolimab. Adults with locally advanced or metastatic melanoma, renal cell carcinoma, hepatocellular carcinoma or head and neck squamous cell carcinoma were enrolled in the trial. Before TCR sequencing, CD4+ T cells and CD8+ T cells from peripheral blood were sorted into separate populations.

This sample comprised CD4+ or CD8+ T cells sorted from blood, obtained in a trial of the OX40 agonist ivuxolimab. This receptor was identified in an adult with an advanced solid tumor such as melanoma, head and neck, liver or kidney cancer. This chain is built from TRBV7-8 and TRBJ2-3, and TRBD2 matches 9 of the central bases. This receptor has the CDR3 CASSPHRIAGAYTQYF. The nucleotide sequence reads TGTGCCAGCAGCCCCCACCGAATAGCGGGGGCGTATACGCAGTATTTT.